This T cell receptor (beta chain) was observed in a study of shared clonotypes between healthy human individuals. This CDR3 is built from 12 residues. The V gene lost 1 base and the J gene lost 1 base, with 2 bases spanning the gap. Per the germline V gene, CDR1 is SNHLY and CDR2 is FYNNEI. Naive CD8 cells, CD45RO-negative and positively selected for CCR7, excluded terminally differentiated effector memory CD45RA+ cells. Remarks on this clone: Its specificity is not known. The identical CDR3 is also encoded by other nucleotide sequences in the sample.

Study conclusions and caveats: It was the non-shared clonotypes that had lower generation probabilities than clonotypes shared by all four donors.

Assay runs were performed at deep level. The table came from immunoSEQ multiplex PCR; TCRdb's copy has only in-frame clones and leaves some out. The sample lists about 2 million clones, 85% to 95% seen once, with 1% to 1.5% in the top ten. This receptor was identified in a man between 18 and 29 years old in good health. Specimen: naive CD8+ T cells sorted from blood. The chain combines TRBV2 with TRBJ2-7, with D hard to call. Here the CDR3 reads CASSEVSYEQYF. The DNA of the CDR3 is TGTGCCAGCAGTGAAGTGTCCTACGAGCAGTACTTC.